A single sample is the source of the 21 T cell receptor beta chains below, sequenced in a study of T cells in Graves' hyperthyroidism and ophthalmopathy. The investigators amplified TCR beta CDR3 regions from RNA transcripts. Primed by the HTBI set, a first-round RT-PCR was run on the TCR CDR3. TCRdb reprocessed the multiplex PCR reads via MiXCR and lists one record per CDR3 protein. The sample holds around 56,000 distinct CDR3 sequences, around 53% seen once. The specimen sequenced was blood. Every receptor here comes from a woman aged 60-70 years with Graves' ophthalmopathy.

This clonotype was seen many times. V gene TRBV19 combines with J gene TRBJ2-7; D is tentatively TRBD1 or TRBD2 (5 bases each). The V end lost 4 bases, the J end lost 3 bases, and 10 bases lay between the germline ends. The germline CDR1 and CDR2 sequences are LNHDA and SQIVND (reference sequence). The CDR3 is 13 amino acids. CDR3 loop: CASSNRDLYEQYF. CDR3 sequence (DNA): TGTGCCAGTAGTAACCGGGACCTCTACGAGCAGTACTTC.

This clonotype was observed many times. This chain links TRBV13 with TRBJ1-5; D might be TRBD1 (5 bases). The CDR3 extends over 14 amino acids. V lost 5 bases and J 4 bases, leaving 12 bases between the germline ends. Germline V gene lookup returns CDR1 PRHDT and CDR2 FYEKMQ (reference sequence). The CDR3 DNA follows: TGTGCCAGCAGCCGGGGACGGAAGAATCAGCCCCAGCATTTT. As protein: CASSRGRKNQPQHF. Supplemented by reference TRBV13 and TRBJ1-5, the full variable domain reads AAGVIQSPRHLIKEKRETATLKCYPIPRHDTVYWYQQGPGQDPQFLISFYEKMQSDKGSIPDRFSAQQFSDYHSELNMSSLELGDSALYFCASSRGRKNQPQHFGDGTRLSIL.

This clonotype was recorded many times. The rearrangement uses TRBV3-1 and TRBJ2-5; D is unresolved. Germline CDR1 is LGHDT and CDR2 is YNNKEL (reference sequence). The CDR3 totals 13 residues. Trimming stripped 6 bases from V and 9 bases from J, with 17 bases between. CDR3 loop: CASSPGRRRSQYF. The CDR3 region has the DNA TGTGCCAGCAGTCCGGGCAGAAGGCGGTCCCAGTACTTC.

V gene TRBV19 combines with J gene TRBJ1-6, with TRBD1 as a possible D gene (5 bases). Germline CDR1 and CDR2: LNHDA and SQIVND (reference sequence). The CDR3 runs to 16 residues. Trimming pared 7 bases from V and 0 bases from J, leaving 13 bases between. CDR3 protein: CASTPGLSSYNSPLHF. The CDR3 DNA reads TGTGCCAGTACTCCAGGGCTGAGCTCCTATAATTCACCCCTCCACTTT.

This clonotype appeared many times. The chain is built from TRBV3-1 and TRBJ1-1; D remains ambiguous. The ends were cut back, 0 bases at V and 0 bases at J, with 8 bases in the middle. This CDR3 comprises 15 residues. Germline-derived CDR1 and CDR2 are LGHDT and YNNKEL (reference sequence). CDR3 DNA sequence: TGTGCCAGCAGCCAAGAGGGTATTGTGAACACTGAAGCTTTCTTT. Translating gives CASSQEGIVNTEAFF.

This clonotype was seen a single time. The limits of the CDR3 on the DNA are not certain, so only TCRdb's listed CDR3 is given. J is TRBJ2-2 and V is TRBV9; the D call TRBD1 from the table was never checked on the DNA. The CDR3 length is 21 residues, termini included. Germline V gene lookup returns CDR1 SGDLS and CDR2 YYNGEE. The CDR3 is CASSVGSSRHIQYFGAGELFF.

The chain couples TRBV7-2 to TRBJ2-1, with 9 bases aligning to TRBD1. CDR1 is SGHTA, CDR2 FQGNSA, per germline. V trimming: 6 bases; J trimming: 8 bases; junction bases outside the gene matches: 11. The CDR3 is 15 residues long. CDR3 sequence reads: CASSEEGQGRYEQFF. The CDR3, as DNA: TGTGCCAGCAGTGAAGAGGGACAGGGTCGGTATGAGCAGTTCTTC.

The chain links TRBV24-1 to TRBJ2-3, with D tentatively TRBD2 (5 bases). Germline values: CDR1 KGHDR, CDR2 SFDVKD. This CDR3 region has 13 residues. Trimming shortened V by 10 bases and J by 0 bases, and 10 bases separated the two germline ends. The CDR3 DNA sequence: TGTGCCACTCAAGCGGCTAGCACAGATACGCAGTATTTT. This translates into CATQAASTDTQYF.

This clonotype was seen ten or more times. This chain connects TRBV6-1 to TRBJ1-5; perhaps TRBD1 as D (6 bases). CDR1 is MNHNS, CDR2 SASEGT, per germline. Trimming took off 3 bases at V and 2 bases at J, with 11 bases between the two ends. CDR3 size: 15 residues. CDR3 amino acids: CASSETGIRNQPQHF. The CDR3 DNA is TGTGCCAGCAGTGAGACAGGAATTCGCAATCAGCCCCAGCATTTT.

At least ten counts were recorded for this clonotype. The gene calls are TRBV6-2 or TRBV6-3 and TRBJ2-3; 7 positions agree with TRBD1. Trimming took 0 bases from V and 5 from J; bases not matched to a gene: 5. Germline-derived CDR1 and CDR2 are MNHEY and SVGEGT. CDR3 length: 15 residues. The CDR3 DNA reads as TGTGCCAGCAGTTACTCTACAGGGGAGATAGATACGCAGTATTTT. It translates to CASSYSTGEIDTQYF.

With regard to this clonotype: The junction and the germline gene differ at one end; a read error may be behind it. The chain links TRBV6-2 or TRBV6-3 to TRBJ2-5; D remains unclear. Per germline, CDR1 MNHEY and CDR2 SVGEGT. The CDR3 has 13 residues. CDR3 in amino acids: CASGYDYQETQYF. DNA of the CDR3: TGTGCCAGCGGTTACGACTACCAAGAGACCCAGTACTTC.

This clonotype was recorded at least ten times. V gene TRBV6-1 combines with J gene TRBJ1-6; D perhaps matches TRBD1 (6 bases). Germline V gene data show CDR1 as MNHNS and CDR2 as SASEGT. The CDR3 has 14 residues. V gave up 2 bases and J gave up 7 bases, with 9 bases separating them. CDR3 coding DNA: TGTGCCAGCAGTGAACGGCAGGGGAATTCACCCCTCCACTTT. Translated, it gives CASSERQGNSPLHF.

The chain uses TRBV20-1 and TRBJ1-2; D ambiguous. Germline V gene data show CDR1 as DFQATT and CDR2 as SNEGSKA (reference sequence). V dropped 3 bases and J dropped 4 bases, with 6 bases sitting between them. The CDR3 is 11 amino acids. The CDR3 bases are TGCAGTGCTAGTGGCAGCTATGGCTACACCTTC. Translated: CSASGSYGYTF.

J is TRBJ2-3 and V is TRBV9; 11 bases map to TRBD2. V was pared by 3 bases and J by 4 bases, with 10 bases of the junction left unmatched. The CDR3 runs to 17 residues. Germline CDR1 is SGDLS and CDR2 is YYNGEE. The CDR3 nucleotides read TGTGCCAGCAGCGCTCTAACCGGGACTAGCGGTTCAGATACGCAGTATTTT. Translated, it gives CASSALTGTSGSDTQYF.

For this clonotype: The CDR3 end shows no conserved phenylalanine or tryptophan, and so a read error is likely. This rearrangement joins TRBV28 to TRBJ2-1; 8 bases map to TRBD1. V lost 4 bases and J lost 7; bases outside the gene matches: 12. The germline gives CDR1 MDHEN, CDR2 SYDVKM. The CDR3 is 16 amino acids. The CDR3 DNA reads TGTGCCAGCAGTTCCTCGGACAGGGCGAGGACTAATGAGCAGTTCCTC. Its translation: CASSSSDRARTNEQFL.

J is TRBJ2-3 and V is TRBV11-2; 12 positions match TRBD2. The CDR3 has 18 residues. CDR1 is SGHAT, CDR2 FQNNGV, per germline. V dropped 1 base and J dropped 3; count of bases not matched to a gene: 8. For the CDR3, the DNA is TGTGCCAGCAGCTTAGCCCTAGCGGGGGGGCGGACTACAGATACGCAGTATTTT. Protein: CASSLALAGGRTTDTQYF.

The chain carries TRBV2 and TRBJ2-7; D gene unclear. This CDR3 has 16 residues. Germline CDR1 SNHLY, CDR2 FYNNEI. The ends were cut back, 6 bases at V and 1 base at J, with 19 bases in the middle. The CDR3, as DNA: TGTGCCAGCAGAGCCTTAGTCAAGAAAGATTCCTACGAGCAGTACTTC. It specifies CASRALVKKDSYEQYF.

There are many counts of this clonotype. V and J are TRBV20-1 and TRBJ2-5; 7 bases fit TRBD1. V lost 1 base and J lost 1; bases outside the gene matches: 3. The CDR3 is made up of 14 amino acids. Germline-derived CDR1 and CDR2 are DFQATT and SNEGSKA (reference sequence). CDR3 residues: CSARVRQGQETQYF. The CDR3 bases are TGCAGTGCTAGAGTCCGACAGGGCCAAGAGACCCAGTACTTC.

The rearrangement links TRBV20-1 to TRBJ1-6, with 7 bases matching TRBD1. The CDR3 loop spans 16 amino acids. Losses at the gene ends were 1 base for V and 6 bases for J; bases not matched to a gene: 9. The germline V gene has CDR1 DFQATT and CDR2 SNEGSKA (reference sequence). The CDR3 DNA reads as TGCAGTGCTAGAGGGGTCGCGGGACAGCTTAATTCACCCCTCCACTTT. Translating gives CSARGVAGQLNSPLHF.

In this sample, this clonotype is medium-sized. V usage is TRBV29-1 and J usage is TRBJ1-1; D is uncertain. The CDR3 length is 15 residues. From germline, CDR1 is SQVTM and CDR2 ANQGSEA. V lost 8 bases to trimming and J lost 1 base, with 20 bases between them. The CDR3: CSTAARAPGNTEAFF. CDR3 in DNA: TGCAGCACAGCGGCACGAGCCCCAGGGAACACTGAAGCTTTCTTT.

The CDR3 DNA follows: TGTGCCAGCAAGAGGGACGGGAATAATGAGCAGTTCTTC. Translated: CASKRDGNNEQFF. The rearrangement joins TRBV2 to TRBJ2-1; the D gene could be TRBD1 or TRBD2 (5 bases each). Germline CDR1 and CDR2: SNHLY and FYNNEI. The CDR3 extends over 13 amino acids. Trimming cost V 7 bases and J 7 bases, with 14 bases left between them.